This entry is about one T cell receptor (beta chain). The sample originates from a study of blood T cell repertoires in COVID-19. Study context: COVID-19 samples collected from the United States, Italy and Spain covered acute and convalescent phases.

In terms of age and location, participants ranged from about 18 to 95 years and lived in approximately 24 US areas. No more than 2 weeks before study entry, exposed participants had met a case of COVID-19. Germline assignment: CDR1 MGHRA and CDR2 YSYEKL. The ends were cut back, 4 bases at V and 6 bases at J, with 12 bases in the middle. The CDR3 is 13 residues long. Source study methods: Scientists estimated how many nucleated cells there were by amplifying reference gene primers. The data were produced by immunoSEQ multiplex PCR, yet TCRdb's version contains in-frame clones alone and is incomplete. Clonal size and the V and J genes are those of that table, whereas D and trimming came from the DNA. The sample shows about 260,000 clones, about 91% of them seen only once.

Sequencing input: PBMCs or T cells enriched from blood (not recorded which). This chain links TRBV4-1 with TRBJ1-1; D is possibly TRBD1 (6 bases). The TCR sequence derives from a man between 35 and 55 years old who had been exposed to COVID-19. The CDR3 DNA reads as TGCGCCAGCAGCCTGCGGACAGAGGCTGAAGCTTTCTTT. This translates into CASSLRTEAEAFF.